Below are 26 T cell receptor beta chains sequenced from a single sample in a study of metastatic and nonmetastatic thyroid tumors. All patients were treatment-naive before thyroid surgery. TCRdb reassembled clones from the PCR reads with MiXCR. Here the sample spans roughly 40,000 clones, about a sixth being singletons. The source material was blood. The receptors were sampled from a female donor with papillary thyroid cancer or a benign thyroid nodule (not recorded which). Some clones in this sample may be carry-over from other donors' samples.

This clone was counted at least ten times. The V call is TRBV11-2, the J call TRBJ2-5, with D unresolved. Germline V CDR1 and CDR2: SGHAT, FQNNGV. V was clipped by 2 bases and J by 5 bases, with 12 bases between them. This CDR3 spans 14 amino acids. The CDR3 nucleotides are TGTGCCAGCAGCTTACGACCCCTAGGGGAGACCCAGTACTTC. Its translation is CASSLRPLGETQYF.

This clone was seen at least ten times. The rearrangement joins TRBV6-5 to TRBJ1-4; D not certain. The V and J ends lost 2 bases and 7 bases respectively, with 11 bases between them. Germline V gene data show CDR1 as MNHEY and CDR2 as SVGAGI. The length of the CDR3 is 14 residues. The CDR3 nucleotides are TGTGCCAGCAGTTACGGCGGGAGGTCTGAAAAACTGTTTTTT. Translated, it gives CASSYGGRSEKLFF.

Ten or more counts support this clone. This sequence joins TRBV20-1 and TRBJ1-2; 11 bases match TRBD1. V gave up 0 bases and J gave up 5 bases; unmatched junction bases: 8. The CDR3 is made up of 16 amino acids. From germline, CDR1 is DFQATT and CDR2 SNEGSKA (reference sequence). CDR3 in amino acids: CSARDPRTGGGYGYTF. The CDR3 coding sequence is TGCAGTGCTAGAGATCCCCGGACAGGGGGCGGGTATGGCTACACCTTC.

This clone was counted at least ten times. V is TRBV3-1 and J is TRBJ1-2; no definite D call. V lost 1 base and J 8 bases, leaving 8 bases between the germline ends. This CDR3 comprises 12 residues. CDR1 and CDR2 (germline): LGHDT, YNNKEL (reference sequence). This chain's CDR3 is CASSQVGYGYTF. The CDR3 nucleotides are TGTGCCAGCAGCCAAGTTGGATACGGCTACACCTTC.

The table lists this clone with many counts. The rearrangement links TRBV7-9 to TRBJ1-6; D might be TRBD1 (6 bases). CDR3 length: 15 residues. In germline, CDR1 is SEHNR, CDR2 FQNEAQ (reference sequence). V lost 6 bases and J lost 7, with 16 bases in between. CDR3 nucleotides: TGTGCCAGCAGACCCGTGGGAGGGGGAAATTCACCCCTCCACTTT. As protein: CASRPVGGGNSPLHF.

This clone was picked up many times. V is TRBV4-1 and J is TRBJ2-1, with 10 positions matching TRBD2. Germline-derived CDR1 and CDR2 are MGHRA and YSYEKL. V was pared by 0 bases and J by 3 bases, with 2 bases of the junction left unmatched. This CDR3 has 16 residues. The CDR3 coding sequence is TGCGCCAGCAGCCAAGAACTAGCGGGGATCTACAATGAGCAGTTCTTC. Translating it yields CASSQELAGIYNEQFF.

This clone came up many times. This rearrangement joins TRBV12-3 or TRBV12-4 to TRBJ2-3; no clear D. The CDR3 is made up of 10 amino acids. Trimming removed 7 bases at V and 6 bases at J, with 5 bases between. DNA for the CDR3: TGTGCCAGCACCGGGGATACGCAGTATTTT. Encoded protein: CASTGDTQYF.

This clone showed up many times. The chain is built from TRBV29-1 and TRBJ1-3; D perhaps matches TRBD1 (5 bases). Germline CDR1 and CDR2: SQVTM and ANQGSEA. V was cut by 4 bases and J by 2 bases, with 9 bases left in between. The CDR3 consists of 13 residues. The CDR3 loop is CSVAQGTGNTIYF. In DNA form, the CDR3 reads TGCAGCGTTGCGCAGGGTACTGGAAACACCATATATTTT. Filled out from reference TRBV29-1 and TRBJ1-3, the complete variable domain reads SAVISQKPSRDICQRGTSLTIQCQVDSQVTMMFWYRQQPGQSLTLIATANQGSEATYESGFVIDKFPISRPNLTFSTLTVSNMSPEDSSIYLCSVAQGTGNTIYFGEGSWLTVV.

This clone was found many times. V gene TRBV29-1 combines with J gene TRBJ2-3; tentative D call: TRBD1 (6 bases). This CDR3 region has 13 residues. Germline CDR1 SQVTM, CDR2 ANQGSEA. V dropped 3 bases and J dropped 2 bases, with 9 bases sitting between them. This chain's CDR3 is CSVDGQNTDTQYF. The CDR3 DNA reads TGCAGCGTTGACGGACAGAACACAGATACGCAGTATTTT.

As for this clone: With a much larger clone just one base away, this may be a read error. This rearrangement joins TRBV7-9 to TRBJ2-5, with 7 positions matching TRBD2. The germline V gene encodes CDR1 SEHNR and CDR2 FQNEAQ (reference sequence). Losses at the gene ends were 5 bases for V and 5 bases for J; bases not matched to a gene: 14. This CDR3 is 16 amino acids long. The CDR3 loop reads CASSQAWTSGAETQYF. Here the CDR3 DNA reads TGTGCCAGCAGCCAAGCGTGGACTAGTGGGGCGGAGACCCAGTACTTC.

This clone has ten or more counts. The CDR3 nucleotides are TGCAGTGCTAGGCGACTAGATGGGGCCTACGAGCAGTACTTC. This codes for CSARRLDGAYEQYF. The chain couples TRBV20-1 to TRBJ2-7; D possibly corresponds to TRBD2 (6 bases). This CDR3 has 14 amino acids. Looked up from germline, CDR1 is DFQATT and CDR2 is SNEGSKA (reference sequence). V gave up 3 bases and J gave up 2 bases, with 14 bases separating them.

This clone was picked up many times. The genes are TRBV2 and TRBJ2-1; D gene uncertain. Trimming stripped 3 bases from V and 9 bases from J, with 3 bases between. Germline CDR1 reads SNHLY; CDR2 reads FYNNEI. CDR3 length: 10 amino acids. The CDR3: CASSDSEQFF. DNA of the CDR3: TGTGCCAGCAGTGATTCTGAGCAGTTCTTC.

This clone occurred many times. V usage is TRBV11-3 and J usage is TRBJ2-2, with TRBD1 identical over 8 bases. In germline, CDR1 is SGHNT, CDR2 YENEEA. The CDR3 runs 16 residues. Losses at the gene ends were 8 bases for V and 3 bases for J; bases not matched to a gene: 11. The CDR3 protein is CASGRSTGAYTGELFF. CDR3 bases: TGTGCCAGCGGACGGTCGACAGGGGCCTACACCGGGGAGCTGTTTTTT.

This clone appeared a few times. At one end, the junction sequence differs from germline, possibly due to a read error. The CDR3 DNA is TGTGCCAGCAGTCACCCAGCACTCGCAACTAATGAAAAAATGTTTTTT. It codes for CASSHPALATNEKMFF. The V gene is TRBV28, the J gene TRBJ1-4, with D unresolved. CDR3 length equals 16 residues. Germline CDR1 is MDHEN and CDR2 is SYDVKM.

This clone appeared many times. The chain combines TRBV7-9 with TRBJ2-5; no clear D. Germline CDR1 reads SEHNR; CDR2 reads FQNEAQ (reference sequence). The CDR3 is 12 amino acids. V gave up 4 bases and J gave up 1 base, with 4 bases separating them. In nucleotides, the CDR3 is TGTGCCAGCAGCTCCGGCCAAGAGACCCAGTACTTC. It is translated as CASSSGQETQYF.

The chain recombines TRBV5-4 with TRBJ2-7; TRBD2 aligns across 14 bases. V lost 0 bases, J lost 6 bases, and 8 bases stayed unmatched. This CDR3 has 17 amino acids. Germline CDR1 reads SGHNT; CDR2 reads YYREEE (reference sequence). The chain's CDR3 is CASSLGTSGRIVSEQYF. The CDR3 nucleotides read TGTGCCAGCAGCTTGGGGACTAGCGGGAGGATAGTAAGCGAGCAGTACTTC.

The chain combines TRBV11-2 with TRBJ2-7; TRBD2 agrees at 12 bases. The germline gives CDR1 SGHAT, CDR2 FQNNGV. V lost 4 bases, J lost 4 bases, and 8 bases stayed unmatched. The CDR3 length is 16 residues. The CDR3 DNA reads TGTGCCAGCAGCTCCCCGACTAGCGGGAGAGTATACGAGCAGTACTTC. It encodes CASSSPTSGRVYEQYF. Filled out from reference TRBV11-2 and TRBJ2-7, the complete variable domain reads EAGVAQSPRYKIIEKRQSVAFWCNPISGHATLYWYQQILGQGPKLLIQFQNNGVVDDSQLPKDRFSAERLKGVDSTLKIQPAKLEDSAVYLCASSSPTSGRVYEQYFGPGTRLTVT.

This clone was seen at least ten times. CDR3 sequence (DNA): TGTGCCAGCTCACCACCTCAGGACAGGGGGTACGCTGAAGCTTTCTTT. It encodes CASSPPQDRGYAEAFF. This sequence joins TRBV18 and TRBJ1-1; 10 positions match TRBD1. Trimming took 0 bases from V and 6 from J; bases not matched to a gene: 7. Germline V gives CDR1 KGHSH, CDR2 LQKENI. The CDR3 has 16 residues.

There are many counts of this clone. The rearrangement joins TRBV5-1 to TRBJ1-6, with 9 positions matching TRBD1. CDR3 length: 16 amino acids. The germline V gene encodes CDR1 SGHRS and CDR2 YFSETQ. The junction had 6 bases not matched to a gene; V was cut back by 0 bases and J by 8 bases. CDR3: CASSLAEQGAYSPLHF. The CDR3 DNA follows: TGCGCCAGCAGCTTGGCAGAACAGGGGGCGTATTCACCCCTCCACTTT.

This clone was observed at least ten times. The genes are TRBV7-6 and TRBJ1-5, with D tentatively TRBD1 (5 bases). The CDR3 has 17 residues. Trimming stripped 0 bases from V and 4 bases from J, with 16 bases between. Germline V gives CDR1 SGHVS, CDR2 FNYEAQ. The DNA of the CDR3 is TGTGCCAGCAGCTTAGCTGTTGCGGGGGGTGGAAATCAGCCCCAGCATTTT. Protein product: CASSLAVAGGGNQPQHF.

This clone was seen at least ten times. The gene calls are TRBV10-3 and TRBJ1-6; 10 nucleotides align to TRBD1. The length of the CDR3 is 18 residues. CDR1 is ENHRY and CDR2 is SYGVKD in the germline V gene. The V gene end was trimmed by 4 bases and the J gene end by 0 bases; junction bases not matched to a gene: 6. The CDR3 DNA reads as TGTGCCATCAGTGGGACAGGGGGTACTAGCTCCTATAATTCACCCCTCCACTTT. Translated, it gives CAISGTGGTSSYNSPLHF.

This clone is termed medium-sized (0.01 to 0.1%). The chain links TRBV30 to TRBJ1-5; unclear D gene. The V gene lost 4 bases and the J gene lost 11 bases, with 18 bases spanning the gap. The CDR3 contains 13 residues. Germline CDR1 and CDR2: GTSNPN and SVGIG (reference sequence). The CDR3 region has the DNA TGTGCCTGGACCCAGACACCCAATTCAGCCCAGCATTTT. It is translated as CAWTQTPNSAQHF. Filled out from reference TRBV30 and TRBJ1-5, the complete variable domain reads SQTIHQWPATLVQPVGSPLSLECTVEGTSNPNLYWYRQAAGRGLQLLFYSVGIGQISSEVPQNLSASRPQDRQFILSSKKLLLSDSGFYLCAWTQTPNSAQHFGDGTRLSIL.

This clone was seen repeatedly, ten times or more. The sample holds other DNA sequences that translate to the same CDR3. The V and J genes are TRBV20-1 and TRBJ2-5; 11 nucleotides agree with TRBD2. The CDR3 sequence is 16 residues long. After removal of 5 bases from V and 4 bases from J, the junction contained 12 bases not matched to a gene. Germline values: CDR1 DFQATT, CDR2 SNEGSKA (reference sequence). CDR3 DNA sequence: TGCAGTGCTCCCTTAGCGGGGGGGCAAGGACGAGAGACCCAGTACTTC. Residues: CSAPLAGGQGRETQYF.

The sample holds many counts of this clone. The V call is TRBV25-1, the J call TRBJ2-5, with TRBD1 as a possible D gene (6 bases). V lost 4 bases to trimming and J lost 4 bases, with 13 bases between them. The germline CDR1 and CDR2 sequences are MGHDK and SYGVNS. The length of the CDR3 is 14 residues. The CDR3 spells CASSGPGQLETQYF. CDR3 in DNA: TGTGCCAGCAGTGGACCGGGACAACTAGAGACCCAGTACTTC.

This clone showed up many times. V and J are TRBV12-3 or TRBV12-4 and TRBJ1-5; D not certain. Trimming took off 5 bases at V and 6 bases at J, with 20 bases between the two ends. This CDR3 is 16 amino acids long. The CDR3, as DNA: TGTGCCAGCAGTGCCAACGGGGAAATCATTGGTCAGCCCCAGCATTTT. This encodes CASSANGEIIGQPQHF.

This clone was recorded many times. V is TRBV27 and J is TRBJ2-1, with a tentative D call TRBD2 (6 bases). Germline CDR1 MNHEY, CDR2 SMNVEV (reference sequence). Trimming pared 2 bases from V and 4 bases from J, leaving 6 bases between. The CDR3 has 13 amino acids. The CDR3, as DNA: TGTGCCAGCAGTTTAGGAGGGTACAATGAGCAGTTCTTC. As protein: CASSLGGYNEQFF.